This TCR beta chain was sequenced in a study of OX40 agonist ivuxolimab in advanced cancers. At the level of the study: Partial responses occurred in Three dose-escalation patients, one with hepatocellular carcinoma and two with cutaneous melanoma.

Sequencing used immunoSEQ multiplex PCR; TCRdb keeps in-frame clones, though not all of them. Among tens of thousands of clones, around nine tenths were seen once, and the ten largest hold roughly 3%. Germline CDR1 and CDR2: SEHNR and FQNEAQ (reference sequence). The CDR3 runs to 14 residues. V was shortened by 1 base and J by 11 bases, with 17 bases between the two germline ends. The sequencing here drew on CD4+ or CD8+ T cells sorted from blood, taken in a trial of the OX40 agonist ivuxolimab. This chain connects TRBV7-9 to TRBJ1-1; D unresolved. The receptor was derived from an adult with an advanced solid tumor such as melanoma, head and neck, liver or kidney cancer. CDR3 amino acids: CASSLDITGARAFF. The CDR3 DNA sequence: TGTGCCAGCAGCTTAGATATTACGGGCGCGCGGGCTTTCTTT.